The next 17 T cell receptor beta chains were all read from a single sample in a study of shared clonotypes between healthy human individuals. Profiling relied on immunoSEQ multiplex PCR, and the TCRdb table lists in-frame clones only, not all of them. The sample yields 500,000 to 650,000 clones, 70% to 80% seen once. The sample consisted of PBMCs. All receptors derive from a woman in her thirties or forties in good health. Some clones in this sample may be carry-over from other donors' samples.

V usage is TRBV28 and J usage is TRBJ2-4, with 7 bases identical to TRBD1. CDR3 length equals 13 residues. V lost 2 bases to trimming and J lost 6 bases; unmatched junction nucleotides: 1. CDR1 is MDHEN, CDR2 SYDVKM, per germline. In nucleotides, the CDR3 is TGTGCCAGCAGTTTACGGGACAGAAACATTCAGTACTTC. It translates to CASSLRDRNIQYF.

The chain employs TRBV5-1 and TRBJ1-3, with no clear D. This CDR3 region has 16 residues. The ends were cut back, 4 bases at V and 0 bases at J, with 14 bases in the middle. Germline V gene data show CDR1 as SGHRS and CDR2 as YFSETQ. The DNA for the CDR3 is TGCGCCAGCAGCACCGAACCCGCGGGCTCTGGAAACACCATATATTTT. Translating it yields CASSTEPAGSGNTIYF.

The gene calls are TRBV28 and TRBJ2-7; 8 nucleotides align to TRBD1. This CDR3 spans 16 amino acids. The J segment lost 0 bases and the V segment lost 5 bases, leaving 9 bases of the junction unmatched. The V gene's germline CDR1 is MDHEN and CDR2 SYDVKM. The CDR3 region has the DNA TGTGCCAGCAGTGTCCCCGGGACAGGAAGCTCCTACGAGCAGTACTTC. Its translation is CASSVPGTGSSYEQYF.

The chain carries TRBV2 and TRBJ2-7, with TRBD1 matching 7 bases. This CDR3 region has 15 residues. Germline V gene sequence: CDR1 SNHLY, CDR2 FYNNEI. The V gene end was trimmed by 1 base and the J gene end by 1 base; junction bases not matched to a gene: 4. The CDR3 spells CASSEGTGLSYEQYF. In DNA form, the CDR3 reads TGTGCCAGCAGTGAAGGGACAGGCCTATCCTACGAGCAGTACTTC.

The gene calls are TRBV7-9 and TRBJ2-2; TRBD2 matches at 9 bases. This CDR3 is 16 amino acids long. V was clipped by 5 bases and J by 1 base; unmatched bases: 5. Germline loops: CDR1 SEHNR, CDR2 FQNEAQ (reference sequence). This chain's CDR3 is CASSPAGGRNTGELFF. CDR3 DNA sequence: TGTGCCAGCAGCCCGGCGGGGGGGAGGAACACCGGGGAGCTGTTTTTT.

V usage is TRBV19 and J usage is TRBJ1-5; no clear D gene. The CDR3 contains 14 residues. Germline V CDR1 and CDR2: LNHDA, SQIVND (reference sequence). Between the trimmed V and J ends, which lost 7 bases and 5 bases, there was a span of 15 bases. The CDR3 coding sequence is TGTGCCAGTAATCCCGACTGGTGGGATCAGCCCCAGCATTTT. Protein: CASNPDWWDQPQHF.

The V gene is TRBV6-5, the J gene TRBJ2-5; TRBD2 is a possible D gene (5 bases). The CDR3 consists of 13 residues. The germline CDR1 and CDR2 sequences are MNHEY and SVGAGI. Trimming stripped 7 bases from V and 11 bases from J, with 20 bases between. CDR3 in amino acids: CASKWRSLGEQYF. CDR3 DNA sequence: TGTGCCAGCAAATGGAGGAGCCTTGGAGAGCAGTACTTC.

The chain links TRBV28 to TRBJ1-1; D call uncertain. Trimming stripped 8 bases from V and 2 bases from J, with 18 bases between. This CDR3 is built from 15 residues. The germline V gene has CDR1 MDHEN and CDR2 SYDVKM. CDR3 sequence: CASPPWKGENTEAFF. The CDR3 DNA reads TGTGCCAGCCCCCCTTGGAAGGGAGAAAACACTGAAGCTTTCTTT.

The rearrangement joins TRBV4-1 to TRBJ2-3; 11 bases are a match to TRBD2. CDR3 length: 17 residues. Germline CDR1 and CDR2: MGHRA and YSYEKL. J gave up 6 bases and V 0 bases, and 8 bases lay outside the gene matches. The DNA of the CDR3 is TGCGCCAGCAGCCAAGATCGTACTAGCGGGAGTGGGGATACGCAGTATTTT. Translation gives CASSQDRTSGSGDTQYF.

The rearrangement links TRBV28 to TRBJ1-1, with 10 bases identical to TRBD1. The CDR3 spans 14 residues. Germline V gene lookup returns CDR1 MDHEN and CDR2 SYDVKM. V lost 6 bases to trimming and J lost 3 bases; unmatched junction nucleotides: 4. The CDR3 region is CASRRQGAHTEAFF. The CDR3 DNA follows: TGTGCCAGCAGAAGACAGGGGGCGCACACTGAAGCTTTCTTT.

The rearrangement joins TRBV4-2 to TRBJ2-2, with unresolved D. The CDR3 loop spans 16 amino acids. Germline V gives CDR1 LGHNA, CDR2 YNFKEQ. V dropped 0 bases and J dropped 3 bases, with 11 bases sitting between them. The CDR3 nucleotides read TGTGCCAGCAGCCAAGATCTGAGTCCTTACACCGGGGAGCTGTTTTTT. This gives the protein CASSQDLSPYTGELFF.

The chain carries TRBV30 and TRBJ2-1; TRBD2 matches 7 bases. Germline V gene lookup returns CDR1 GTSNPN and CDR2 SVGIG (reference sequence). Germline trimming cut 1 base from V and 11 bases from J; bases unmatched to any gene: 5. The CDR3 has 12 amino acids. The CDR3 DNA reads as TGTGCCTGGAGTGCTTGGCGGGAGCAGCAGTTCTTC. Translation: CAWSAWREQQFF.

In regard to this clone: Additional DNA sequences in this sample encode the identical CDR3. The CDR3 region is CASSLGAGGETQYF. The CDR3 coding sequence is TGTGCCAGCAGCTTAGGGGCGGGAGGAGAGACCCAGTACTTC. The V call is TRBV7-2, the J call TRBJ2-5; 8 nucleotides align to TRBD2. Germline CDR1 and CDR2: SGHTA and FQGNSA. V shed 1 base, J shed 4 bases, and the junction held 2 bases outside the gene matches. This CDR3 is 14 amino acids long. The full variable domain, with the rest looked up from reference TRBV7-2 and TRBJ2-5, is GAGVSQSPSNKVTEKGKDVELRCDPISGHTALYWYRQSLGQGLEFLIYFQGNSAPDKSGLPSDRFSAERTGGSVSTLTIQRTQQEDSAVYLCASSLGAGGETQYFGPGTRLLVL.

The chain has TRBV5-1 and TRBJ1-2, with TRBD1 as a possible D gene (6 bases). In germline, CDR1 is SGHRS, CDR2 YFSETQ. The CDR3 length is 16 residues. Trimming took off 7 bases at V and 6 bases at J, with 25 bases between the two ends. The CDR3 nucleotides are TGCGCCAGCTTGTTGGTTGTCGGGACACCAGTTGATGGCTACACCTTC. Protein sequence: CASLLVVGTPVDGYTF.

In regard to this clone: Other DNA variants within this sample encode the same CDR3. V and J are TRBV9 and TRBJ2-2; D remains unclear. The CDR3 has 13 amino acids. Trimming took 3 bases from V and 2 from J, leaving 5 bases between them. The V gene's germline CDR1 is SGDLS and CDR2 YYNGEE. In DNA form, the CDR3 reads TGTGCCAGCAGCGGTAAAAACACCGGGGAGCTGTTTTTT. Translation gives CASSGKNTGELFF.

This clone was counted a few times. The DNA of the CDR3 is TGTGCCAGCAGCCCACACACGAGTAGCAATCAGCCCCAGCATTTT. Translated, it gives CASSPHTSSNQPQHF. The chain carries TRBV6-5 and TRBJ1-5; no reliable D call. The length of the CDR3 is 15 residues. V dropped 6 bases and J dropped 0 bases, with 12 bases sitting between them. Germline lookup yields CDR1 MNHEY and CDR2 SVGAGI.

This clone has a single count. The rearrangement links TRBV7-3 to TRBJ2-1; D uncertain. The CDR3 spans 15 residues. The germline V gene has CDR1 SGHTA and CDR2 FQGTGA. The V gene lost 2 bases and the J gene lost 0 bases, with 8 bases spanning the gap. DNA of the CDR3: TGTGCCAGCAGCTTATCAAAGAGCTCCTACAATGAGCAGTTCTTC. Its translation: CASSLSKSSYNEQFF.